This T cell receptor (beta chain) was captured in a study of tumor-infiltrating lymphocytes in oesophageal squamous cell carcinoma. TCRdb reprocessed the PCR reads with MiXCR, giving one entry per CDR3 protein. In the table there are under 20,000 distinct CDR3 sequences, around 43% of which are singletons. Germline-derived CDR1 and CDR2 are SGHTA and FQGNSA. This CDR3 region has 15 residues. The chain recombines TRBV7-2 with TRBJ2-6; 9 positions match TRBD2. Near its end, the DNA agrees better with TRBJ2-1, so the J call may be wrong. The sample consisted of normal esophageal tissue next to the tumor. The clonotype originates from a female donor with esophageal squamous cell carcinoma. The CDR3 reads CASSLLSGGWDEQFF. The CDR3 nucleotides are TGTGCCAGCAGCTTACTTAGCGGGGGTTGGGATGAGCAGTTCTTC.